The following is a T cell receptor beta chain sequence with its context. Germline CDR1 reads SGDLS; CDR2 reads YYNGEE. V lost 1 base to trimming and J lost 6 bases, with 9 bases between them. The CDR3 spans 13 residues. The record originates from a study of blood T cell repertoires in COVID-19. Study-level information: The origin of the acute and convalescent COVID-19 samples was the United States, Italy and Spain. PBMCs, B-cell-depleted T cells, or T cells provided the cDNA or gDNA that made up the material.

How the authors handled the data: Using reference gene primer amplification, nucleated cell counts were estimated. Produced via immunoSEQ multiplex PCR; TCRdb's table is partial and in-frame only. V, J and clone size are those of that table, while D and trimming were read from the DNA. There are around 40,000 clones in the sample; roughly 85% occur only once, and under 9% lies in the top ten. This chain links TRBV9 with TRBJ2-3; D is uncertain. This TCR came from a man aged 55 to 70 with active COVID-19. Specimen: peripheral blood. The CDR3 DNA follows: TGTGCCAGCAGCGTAACGCAGGCGGATACGCAGTATTTT. This codes for CASSVTQADTQYF. Variable domain in full (rest from reference TRBV9 and TRBJ2-3): DSGVTQTPKHLITATGQRVTLRCSPRSGDLSVYWYQQSLDQGLQFLIQYYNGEERAKGNILERFSAQQFPDLHSELNLSSLELGDSALYFCASSVTQADTQYFGPGTRLTVL.